This TCR beta chain derives from a study of blood T cell repertoires in COVID-19. Whole-study context: T cells, B-cell-depleted T cells, or PBMCs supplied cDNA or gDNA.

With V trimmed by 4 bases and J by 7 bases, 10 bases remained unmatched. This CDR3 has 14 amino acids. Per germline, CDR1 SGHRS and CDR2 YFSETQ. Profiled with immunoSEQ multiplex PCR; TCRdb holds only in-frame clones, not every one. The table lists under 130,000 clones, about 86% of them singletons, with about 3% in the top ten. The sequence derives from a human donor in a cohort sampled during active COVID-19. This sequence joins TRBV5-1 and TRBJ2-7, with 8 bases fitting TRBD2. Source material: peripheral blood. CDR3 bases: TGCGCCAGCAGCCGGGGGGGGTCCCTCGGGGAGCAGTACTTC. It translates to CASSRGGSLGEQYF. The whole variable domain, remainder taken from reference TRBV5-1 and TRBJ2-7, is KAGVTQTPRYLIKTRGQQVTLSCSPISGHRSVSWYQQTPGQGLQFLFEYFSETQRNKGNFPGRFSGRQFSNSRSEMNVSTLELGDSALYLCASSRGGSLGEQYFGPGTRLTVT.